This TCR beta chain originates from a study of T cell repertoires in cytomegalovirus infection. Across the whole study: Public TCR beta signatures provided an indication of both CMV infection and a matching HLA type. Study results and limitations: Ex vivo, HLA-C-restricted CMV-specific TCR beta clonotypes prevailed over the rest of the response.

TCRdb ran MiXCR on the reads and lists one entry per CDR3 protein. Of roughly 640,000 distinct CDR3 sequences in the sample, roughly a quarter were seen once. On this clonotype: Its antigen is undetermined.

The sequenced sample was CD8+ T cells from PBMCs. This TCR was sampled from a human donor in good health (CMV status not recorded). Some clones in this sample may be carry-over from other donors' samples.

CDR3 residues: CSAPGLAGGGNEQFF. The CDR3 coding sequence is TGCAGTGCCCCTGGACTAGCGGGGGGGGGGAATGAGCAGTTCTTC. This sequence joins TRBV20-1 and TRBJ2-1, with 15 bases aligning to TRBD2. Unmatched junction bases numbered 7, after V lost 6 bases and J lost 7 bases. There are 15 residues in the CDR3. CDR1 and CDR2 (germline): DFQATT, SNEGSKA (reference sequence).